This record covers a single TCR beta chain. Its antigen is unidentified. Repertoires were generated with immunoSEQ multiplex PCR, while TCRdb's copy carries only in-frame clones and drops some. The data show around 33,000 clones, about two thirds seen once. This specimen comes from a study of vaccination effects on CD4 cells after COVID-19. Findings and caveats of the study: After vaccination of healthy people, only 1 of 255 vaccine-induced clones cross-reacted with common cold coronaviruses. In the late period after vaccination, infection- and vaccine-induced clones contracted markedly.

The germline V gene encodes CDR1 SNHLY and CDR2 FYNNEI. V lost 2 bases and J 6 bases, leaving 5 bases between the germline ends. The CDR3 length is 12 residues. Prior to sequencing, the ViraFEST assay stimulated PBMC with viral peptide pools, which expanded the antigen-specific CD4+ T cells. Subsequent to a culture period of around eleven days, CD4+ T cells were isolated. The vaccine given was either BNT162b2 or mRNA-1273, in two doses. Prior SARS-CoV-2 infection was absent in the vaccine recipients, as shown by negative nucleocapsid antibodies. Half of the medium was exchanged for IL-2 medium on both days 3 and 7.

This sequence was found in a human donor who received a COVID-19 vaccine. The gene calls are TRBV2 and TRBJ2-1; D gene ambiguous. The sequencing used CD4+ T cells from PBMCs cultured with SARS-CoV-2 spike peptides, collected after COVID-19 vaccination. CDR3 sequence reads: CASSELFNEQFF. The CDR3 DNA reads as TGTGCCAGCAGTGAACTGTTCAATGAGCAGTTCTTC.